Shown below are 3 T cell receptor beta chains from a single sample sequenced in a study of Graves' ophthalmopathy and Graves' hyperthyroidism. RNA served as the template for amplifying TCR beta CDR3 regions. A first-round RT-PCR used HTBI primers, followed by a second-round multiplex PCR. TCRdb called the multiplex PCR reads again in MiXCR, with one record for every CDR3 protein. Altogether some 750,000 distinct CDR3 sequences are present, roughly 41% being singletons, with the ten largest covering approximately 43%. The sequencing input was peripheral blood. The receptors were gathered from an adult man with Graves' ophthalmopathy.

Worth noting for this clonotype: A much larger clone differs from this one at a single base, so this may be a read error. The chain combines TRBV16 with TRBJ2-7; 9 bases are a match to TRBD2. The germline gives CDR1 KGHSY, CDR2 FQNENV. This CDR3 region has 15 residues. V gave up 0 bases and J gave up 2 bases; unmatched junction bases: 2. Here the CDR3 reads CASSQSSGGTYEQYF. CDR3 in DNA: TGTGCCAGCAGCCAATCTAGCGGGGGCACCTACGAGCAGTACTTC.

At least ten counts were recorded for this clonotype. The rearrangement joins TRBV29-1 to TRBJ1-2; 10 bases are a match to TRBD1. This CDR3 is built from 15 residues. CDR1 and CDR2 (germline): SQVTM, ANQGSEA. The ends lost 0 bases at V and 3 bases at J; junction bases unmatched: 4. CDR3 in amino acids: CSVEDQTGGDYGYTF. The CDR3 nucleotides are TGCAGCGTTGAAGACCAGACAGGGGGCGACTATGGCTACACCTTC.

The V call is TRBV7-9, the J call TRBJ2-7, with 7 bases fitting TRBD1. V was pared by 5 bases and J by 1 base, with 8 bases of the junction left unmatched. CDR3 size: 15 residues. Germline V CDR1 and CDR2: SEHNR, FQNEAQ (reference sequence). CDR3 residues: CASSPGQAISYEQYF. The CDR3 DNA sequence: TGTGCCAGCAGCCCCGGACAGGCGATATCCTACGAGCAGTACTTC.